These 32 T cell receptor beta chains were sequenced from one sample in a study of T cell repertoires in cytomegalovirus infection. TCRdb re-derived calls from the reads in MiXCR, one entry per CDR3 protein. The table has roughly 150,000 distinct CDR3 sequences, approximately 21% seen once. No cognate antigen is known for these TCRs. This specimen consisted of CD8+ T cells from cultured PBMCs, obtained from culture after CMV antigen stimulation. These receptor sequences come from a human donor in good health (CMV status not recorded). Some clones in this sample may be carry-over from other donors' samples.

This clonotype was observed a few times. The V and J genes are TRBV7-9 and TRBJ1-2, with TRBD1 matching over 9 bases. The CDR3 has 14 residues. Germline V gene sequence: CDR1 SEHNR, CDR2 FQNEAQ (reference sequence). The V and J ends lost 3 bases and 5 bases, in that order; junction bases with no gene match: 4. CDR3 protein: CASSFDRGVYGYTF. The CDR3 bases are TGTGCCAGCAGCTTCGACAGGGGGGTTTATGGCTACACCTTC. The full variable domain, in which reference TRBV7-9 and TRBJ1-2 provide the parts outside the CDR3, is DTGVSQNPRHKITKRGQNVTFRCDPISEHNRLYWYRQTLGQGPEFLTYFQNEAQLEKSRLLSDRFSAERPKGSFSTLEIQRTEQGDSAMYLCASSFDRGVYGYTFGSGTRLTVV.

The chain is built from TRBV7-8 and TRBJ2-2; a possible D gene is TRBD2 (6 bases). Germline lookup yields CDR1 SGHVS and CDR2 FQNEAQ. Trimming removed 9 bases at V and 7 bases at J, with 15 bases between. This CDR3 has 13 amino acids. The CDR3 sequence is CASVVGGGGELFF. The CDR3 bases are TGTGCCAGTGTGGTGGGGGGAGGCGGGGAGCTGTTTTTT. Combining the CDR3 with reference TRBV7-8 and TRBJ2-2 gives the whole variable domain GAGVSQSPRYKVAKRGQDVALRCDPISGHVSLFWYQQALGQGPEFLTYFQNEAQLDKSGLPSDRFFAERPEGSVSTLKIQRTQQEDSAVYLCASVVGGGGELFFGEGSRLTVL.

The J gene is TRBJ2-7, the V gene TRBV7-9; 9 nucleotides line up with TRBD1. CDR1 and CDR2 from the germline V gene are SEHNR and FQNEAQ (reference sequence). This CDR3 is built from 16 residues. J gave up 3 bases and V 4 bases, and 10 bases lay outside the gene matches. The CDR3: CASSSGTGFNIYEQYF. Here the CDR3 DNA reads TGTGCCAGCAGCTCCGGGACAGGGTTTAACATCTACGAGCAGTACTTC.

The rearrangement links TRBV27 to TRBJ1-5; TRBD1 agrees at 7 bases. CDR3 length equals 17 residues. CDR1 and CDR2 from the germline V gene are MNHEY and SMNVEV (reference sequence). V shed 5 bases and J 0 bases; nucleotides not matched to a gene: 10. Here the CDR3 DNA reads TGTGCCAGCAGTCAAACCCCTCCAGGGGGTAGCAATCAGCCCCAGCATTTT. As protein: CASSQTPPGGSNQPQHF.

The chain is built from TRBV7-6 and TRBJ2-1; 8 positions agree with TRBD1. In germline, CDR1 is SGHVS, CDR2 FNYEAQ. CDR3 length equals 17 residues. J gave up 6 bases and V 5 bases, and 15 bases lay outside the gene matches. The CDR3 DNA follows: TGTGCCAGCAGCCATCCAAGGACAGGGTATGAGGGCAATGAGCAGTTCTTC. It encodes CASSHPRTGYEGNEQFF.

The chain recombines TRBV7-6 with TRBJ1-3; D remains ambiguous. Trimming stripped 5 bases from V and 4 bases from J, with 12 bases between. The germline CDR1 and CDR2 sequences are SGHVS and FNYEAQ. CDR3 length: 14 residues. DNA for the CDR3: TGTGCCAGCAGCCCGCGGCTAGGGGGAAACACCATATATTTT. This encodes CASSPRLGGNTIYF.

As regards this clonotype: Since the CDR3 does not end with the conserved phenylalanine or tryptophan, this likely comes from a read error. This sequence joins TRBV29-1 and TRBJ1-2; D ambiguous. The CDR3 is 11 amino acids. Trimming left V 4 bases short and J 3 bases short, with 6 bases between. The germline V gene encodes CDR1 SQVTM and CDR2 ANQGSEA. In nucleotides, the CDR3 is TGCAGCGTTGGGGCACACTATGGCTACACCTAC. Amino acids: CSVGAHYGYTY.

This clonotype appeared a few times. CDR3 in amino acids: CASSSPWTGTNQPQHF. CDR3 in DNA: TGTGCCAGCAGCTCTCCCTGGACAGGGACCAATCAGCCCCAGCATTTT. The chain recombines TRBV7-8 with TRBJ1-5; TRBD1 matches at 8 bases. The germline V gene encodes CDR1 SGHVS and CDR2 FQNEAQ. The ends lost 4 bases at V and 3 bases at J; junction bases unmatched: 8. The CDR3 totals 16 residues.

This chain uses TRBV4-1 with TRBJ2-5; no clear D. Trimming stripped 3 bases from V and 5 bases from J, with 4 bases between. CDR1 MGHRA and CDR2 YSYEKL come from the germline V gene. CDR3 length: 11 amino acids. The CDR3 DNA sequence: TGCGCCAGCAGCCATAGGGAGACCCAGTACTTC. Translating gives CASSHRETQYF.

This rearrangement joins TRBV9 to TRBJ2-1; D call uncertain. V was trimmed by 2 bases and J by 6 bases, leaving 15 bases between them. The germline V gene encodes CDR1 SGDLS and CDR2 YYNGEE. The CDR3 consists of 15 residues. CDR3 DNA sequence: TGTGCCAGCAGCGTCTCCTCCTTAGAATTCAATGAGCAGTTCTTC. Translated, it gives CASSVSSLEFNEQFF.

The chain's CDR3 is CASSQDLGTAYYGYTF. Here the CDR3 DNA reads TGCGCCAGCAGCCAAGATCTAGGGACAGCTTACTATGGCTACACCTTC. This chain joins TRBV4-1 and TRBJ1-2, with TRBD1 identical over 7 bases. This CDR3 region has 16 residues. Germline V CDR1 and CDR2: MGHRA, YSYEKL. The trim removed 0 bases at V and 3 bases at J, leaving 7 bases unmatched.

The chain joins TRBV7-8 to TRBJ1-2; possibly TRBD1 for D (6 bases). Trimming left V 8 bases short and J 5 bases short, with 15 bases between. The CDR3 consists of 13 residues. Germline lookup yields CDR1 SGHVS and CDR2 FQNEAQ. CDR3 nucleotides: TGTGCCAGCTCGACAGGCCCGGCTTATGGCTACACCTTC. Amino acid sequence: CASSTGPAYGYTF.

In this sample, this clonotype turned up a few times. This chain connects TRBV12-3 or TRBV12-4 to TRBJ2-7; D is possibly TRBD1 (6 bases). Trimming removed 4 bases at V and 2 bases at J, with 9 bases between. CDR3 length equals 13 residues. The CDR3 nucleotides are TGTGCCAGCAGTTCAGGGGCAGCCTACGAGCAGTACTTC. Protein: CASSSGAAYEQYF.

Ten or more counts support this clonotype. The chain has TRBV7-8 and TRBJ2-5; TRBD2 is a possible D gene (5 bases). V was pared by 4 bases and J by 1 base, with 19 bases between. Germline V CDR1 and CDR2: SGHVS, FQNEAQ. The CDR3 sequence is 17 residues long. This CDR3 is CASSSRMDGDVQETQYF. The CDR3 nucleotides are TGTGCCAGCAGCTCCCGGATGGACGGGGATGTCCAAGAGACCCAGTACTTC.

The V gene is TRBV4-1, the J gene TRBJ2-2; D remains unclear. Germline CDR1 MGHRA, CDR2 YSYEKL. The CDR3 extends over 15 amino acids. V was clipped by 1 base and J by 6 bases, with 12 bases between them. CDR3 sequence: CASSQGRASAGELFF. The CDR3 coding sequence is TGCGCCAGCAGCCAAGGAAGGGCCAGTGCCGGGGAGCTGTTTTTT.

The genes are TRBV12-3 or TRBV12-4 and TRBJ2-7, with TRBD1 matching over 10 bases. The J segment lost 3 bases and the V segment lost 5 bases, leaving 7 bases of the junction unmatched. This CDR3 is built from 15 residues. Written as DNA, the CDR3 is TGTGCCAGCAGTGGACAGGGGGAGCGTTTCTACGAGCAGTACTTC. Translated, it gives CASSGQGERFYEQYF.

The rearrangement links TRBV6-1 to TRBJ1-1; possibly TRBD1 for D (6 bases). The CDR3 covers 16 residues. Per the germline V gene, CDR1 is MNHNS and CDR2 is SASEGT. Trimming took off 6 bases at V and 1 base at J, with 18 bases between the two ends. CDR3 residues: CASRESPGHENTEAFF. In DNA, the CDR3 is TGTGCCAGCAGAGAATCCCCGGGACATGAGAACACTGAAGCTTTCTTT.

This clonotype has only a few counts. The chain joins TRBV7-2 to TRBJ2-2; tentative D call: TRBD2 (6 bases). V dropped 4 bases and J dropped 9 bases, with 15 bases sitting between them. Germline V gene lookup returns CDR1 SGHTA and CDR2 FQGNSA. CDR3 length: 14 amino acids. The CDR3 protein is CASSSPGLLRELFF. CDR3 nucleotides: TGTGCCAGCAGCTCGCCGGGACTCTTAAGGGAGCTGTTTTTT.

This clonotype was seen only a few times. The CDR3 here is CASSLMTAGGFGYTF. The CDR3 DNA reads TGTGCCAGCAGTTTAATGACCGCCGGAGGGTTCGGCTACACCTTC. The chain has TRBV12-3 or TRBV12-4 and TRBJ1-2; D unclear. V dropped 2 bases and J dropped 8 bases, with 18 bases sitting between them. This CDR3 contains 15 residues.

This rearrangement joins TRBV7-2 to TRBJ2-3; D ambiguous. The CDR3 has 15 residues. V lost 1 base, J lost 1 base, and 9 bases lay in between. Looked up from germline, CDR1 is SGHTA and CDR2 is FQGNSA. The CDR3 loop is CASSLGHGGTDTQYF. The DNA of the CDR3 is TGTGCCAGCAGCTTAGGACACGGAGGCACAGATACGCAGTATTTT.

This clonotype was observed a handful of times. The chain has TRBV12-3 or TRBV12-4 and TRBJ2-5, with 8 bases that match TRBD1. The CDR3 runs 13 residues. Losses at the gene ends were 6 bases for V and 1 base for J; bases not matched to a gene: 1. The CDR3, as DNA: TGTGCCAGCAGGGACAGGGTCCAAGAGACCCAGTACTTC. It yields the protein CASRDRVQETQYF.

The chain has TRBV6-2 or TRBV6-3 and TRBJ2-7; 8 bases are shared with TRBD1. Germline loops: CDR1 MNHEY, CDR2 SVGEGT. This CDR3 is 15 amino acids long. Germline trimming cut 1 base from V and 6 bases from J; bases unmatched to any gene: 8. The CDR3: CASSYLLSGTGEQYF. The DNA of the CDR3 is TGTGCCAGCAGTTACTTACTTTCCGGGACAGGCGAGCAGTACTTC.

The chain has TRBV4-3 and TRBJ1-1, with TRBD1 as a possible D gene (5 bases). Germline V gives CDR1 LGHNA, CDR2 YSLEER. There are 18 residues in the CDR3. V was shortened by 2 bases and J by 1 base, with 20 bases between the two germline ends. This CDR3 is CASSQSMVSQGQNTEAFF. CDR3 in DNA: TGCGCCAGCAGCCAATCAATGGTCTCCCAGGGCCAGAACACTGAAGCTTTCTTT.

This clonotype was picked up a small number of times. The rearrangement links TRBV20-1 to TRBJ2-7, with TRBD1 matching over 11 bases. Germline V gene data show CDR1 as DFQATT and CDR2 as SNEGSKA (reference sequence). With V trimmed by 3 bases and J by 2 bases, 12 bases remained unmatched. This CDR3 contains 17 residues. Here the CDR3 DNA reads TGCAGTGCTAGGGACAGGGGGCAAAAGGTCAGGACCTACGAGCAGTACTTC. It codes for CSARDRGQKVRTYEQYF.

This clonotype was found many times. The chain has TRBV24-1 and TRBJ1-5, with D unresolved. This CDR3 has 9 residues. Between the trimmed V and J ends, which lost 8 bases and 8 bases, there was a span of 3 bases. Germline V gives CDR1 KGHDR, CDR2 SFDVKD. The CDR3 is CATKEPQHF. CDR3 nucleotides: TGTGCCACCAAGGAGCCCCAGCATTTT.

This clonotype was detected a few times. The chain employs TRBV7-9 and TRBJ1-5; possibly TRBD1 for D (6 bases). Per germline, CDR1 SEHNR and CDR2 FQNEAQ (reference sequence). This CDR3 comprises 14 residues. Trimming pared 6 bases from V and 2 bases from J, leaving 11 bases between. The DNA for the CDR3 is TGTGCCAGCAGTTCTCCAGGGGGCAATCAGCCCCAGCATTTT. Its translation is CASSSPGGNQPQHF.

The chain carries TRBV6-2 or TRBV6-3 and TRBJ1-1; no clear D. V lost 7 bases, J lost 2 bases, and 14 bases lay in between. The CDR3 length is 14 residues. CDR1 and CDR2 (germline): MNHEY, SVGEGT. The CDR3: CASIHRTPNTEAFF. Here the CDR3 DNA reads TGTGCCAGCATTCATCGGACCCCTAACACTGAAGCTTTCTTT.

The CDR3 DNA follows: TGTGCCAGCAGCTACGGGACATATAACGGGGACGAGCAGTACTTC. Its protein product is CASSYGTYNGDEQYF. The chain employs TRBV7-2 and TRBJ2-7, with a possible D match to TRBD1 (6 bases). CDR3 length equals 15 residues. Looked up from germline, CDR1 is SGHTA and CDR2 is FQGNSA. V gave up 4 bases and J gave up 5 bases, with 18 bases separating them.

A note on this clonotype: One end of the junction does not line up with germline, which may come from a read error. CDR3 nucleotide sequence: TGTGCCAGCAGCTTAGCGGGGGACAGAGGCCTTCAAAACAGTCAGTACTTC. Amino acids: CASSLAGDRGLQNSQYF. The rearrangement uses TRBV7-9 and TRBJ2-4; 7 positions match TRBD1. The germline CDR1 and CDR2 sequences are SEHNR and FQNEAQ (reference sequence). The CDR3 runs 17 residues.

There are a few counts of this clonotype. This chain joins TRBV27 and TRBJ1-2; D might be TRBD1 (5 bases). Per the germline V gene, CDR1 is MNHEY and CDR2 is SMNVEV (reference sequence). V was trimmed by 5 bases and J by 1 base, leaving 11 bases between them. The CDR3 is 14 residues long. CDR3 in DNA: TGTGCCAGCAGTACTCGACAGTTTAACTATGGCTACACCTTC. Translated: CASSTRQFNYGYTF.

The gene calls are TRBV7-8 and TRBJ2-4; no firm D call. V lost 5 bases and J lost 1, with 9 bases in between. Germline-derived CDR1 and CDR2 are SGHVS and FQNEAQ. The CDR3 is 14 residues long. CDR3 sequence: CASSIPGAKNIQYF. In DNA form, the CDR3 reads TGTGCCAGCAGCATCCCCGGGGCCAAAAACATTCAGTACTTC.

A few counts support this clonotype. V is TRBV6-5 and J is TRBJ1-1; the D is unclear. The ends were cut back, 0 bases at V and 3 bases at J, with 14 bases in the middle. The CDR3 totals 16 residues. Germline CDR1 reads MNHEY; CDR2 reads SVGAGI. CDR3 DNA: TGTGCCAGCAGTTACTCGATAGTAGGCGGATACACTGAAGCTTTCTTT. This encodes CASSYSIVGGYTEAFF.